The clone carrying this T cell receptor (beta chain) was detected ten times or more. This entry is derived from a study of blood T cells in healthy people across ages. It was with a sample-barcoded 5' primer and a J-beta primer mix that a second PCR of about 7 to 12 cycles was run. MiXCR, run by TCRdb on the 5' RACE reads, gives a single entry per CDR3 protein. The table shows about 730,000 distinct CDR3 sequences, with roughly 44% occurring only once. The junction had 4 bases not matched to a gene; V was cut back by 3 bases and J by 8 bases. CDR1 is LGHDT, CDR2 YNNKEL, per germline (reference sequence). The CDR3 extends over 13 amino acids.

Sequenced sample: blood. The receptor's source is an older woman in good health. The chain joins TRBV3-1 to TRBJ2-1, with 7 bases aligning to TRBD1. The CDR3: CASSQNRGDEQFF. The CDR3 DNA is TGTGCCAGCAGCCAGAACAGGGGTGATGAGCAGTTCTTC.